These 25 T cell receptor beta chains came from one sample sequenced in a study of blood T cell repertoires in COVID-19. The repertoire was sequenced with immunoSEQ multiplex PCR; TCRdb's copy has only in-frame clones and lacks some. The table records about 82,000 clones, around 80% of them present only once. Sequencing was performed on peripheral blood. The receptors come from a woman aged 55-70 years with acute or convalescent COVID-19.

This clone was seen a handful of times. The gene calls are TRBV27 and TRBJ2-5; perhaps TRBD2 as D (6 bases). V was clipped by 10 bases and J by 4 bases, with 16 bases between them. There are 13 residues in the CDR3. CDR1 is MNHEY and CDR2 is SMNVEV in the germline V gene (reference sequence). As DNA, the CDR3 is TGTGCCACGGCTTCTGGGGGGTCAGAGACCCAGTACTTC. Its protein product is CATASGGSETQYF.

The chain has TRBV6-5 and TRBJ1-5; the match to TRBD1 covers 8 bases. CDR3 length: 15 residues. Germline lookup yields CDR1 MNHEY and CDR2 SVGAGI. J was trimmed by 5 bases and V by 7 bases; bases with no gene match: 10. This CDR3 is CASTRTGKSDQPQHF. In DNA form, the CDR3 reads TGTGCCAGCACTAGGACAGGGAAGTCAGATCAGCCCCAGCATTTT.

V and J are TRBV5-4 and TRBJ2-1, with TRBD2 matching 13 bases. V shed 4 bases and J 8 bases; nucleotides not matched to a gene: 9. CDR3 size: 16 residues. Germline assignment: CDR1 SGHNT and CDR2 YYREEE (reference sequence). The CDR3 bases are TGTGCCAGCAGCCCCCGACTAGCGGGGGGCCAGGATGAGCAGTTCTTC. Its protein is CASSPRLAGGQDEQFF.

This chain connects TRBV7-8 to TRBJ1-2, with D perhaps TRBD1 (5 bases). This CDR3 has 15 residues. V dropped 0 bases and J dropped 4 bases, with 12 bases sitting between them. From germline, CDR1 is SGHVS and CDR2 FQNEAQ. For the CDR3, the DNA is TGTGCCAGCAGCTTAGCGGTGGCAGGGCCCTATGGCTACACCTTC. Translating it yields CASSLAVAGPYGYTF.

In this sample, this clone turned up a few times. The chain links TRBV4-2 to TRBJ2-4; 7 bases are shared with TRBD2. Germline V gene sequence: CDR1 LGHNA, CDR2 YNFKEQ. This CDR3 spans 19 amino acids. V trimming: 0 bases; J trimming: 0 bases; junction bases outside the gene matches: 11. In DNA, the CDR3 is TGTGCCAGCAGCCAAGAAAGTCGGCTAGCGGTGCGAGCCAAAAACATTCAGTACTTC. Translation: CASSQESRLAVRAKNIQYF.

This CDR3 is CASSFISQGNEKLFF. The CDR3 nucleotides read TGTGCCAGCAGCTTCATTTCACAGGGCAATGAAAAACTGTTTTTT. The chain joins TRBV7-9 to TRBJ1-4, with D possibly TRBD1 on 6 matching bases. Germline V CDR1 and CDR2: SEHNR, FQNEAQ (reference sequence). This CDR3 spans 15 amino acids. The V end was cut by 3 bases, the J end by 5 bases, with 13 bases between.

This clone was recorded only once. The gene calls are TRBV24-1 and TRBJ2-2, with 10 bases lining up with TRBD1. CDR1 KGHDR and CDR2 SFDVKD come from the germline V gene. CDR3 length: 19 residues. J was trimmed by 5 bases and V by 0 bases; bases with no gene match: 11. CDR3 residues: CATSDLHARGQGITGELFF. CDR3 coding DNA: TGTGCCACCAGTGATTTGCATGCAAGGGGACAGGGGATTACCGGGGAGCTGTTTTTT.

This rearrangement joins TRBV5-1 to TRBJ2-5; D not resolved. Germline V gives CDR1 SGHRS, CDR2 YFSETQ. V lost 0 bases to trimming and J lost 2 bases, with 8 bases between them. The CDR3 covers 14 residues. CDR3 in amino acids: CASSLGAFQETQYF. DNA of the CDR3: TGCGCCAGCAGCTTGGGCGCGTTTCAAGAGACCCAGTACTTC.

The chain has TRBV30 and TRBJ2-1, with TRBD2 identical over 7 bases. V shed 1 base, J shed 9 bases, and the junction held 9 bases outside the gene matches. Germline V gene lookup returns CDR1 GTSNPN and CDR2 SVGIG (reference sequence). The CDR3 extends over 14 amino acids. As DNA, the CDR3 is TGTGCCTGGAGTGAGAGGCGGGGGATAGTTGAGCAGTTCTTC. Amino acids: CAWSERRGIVEQFF.

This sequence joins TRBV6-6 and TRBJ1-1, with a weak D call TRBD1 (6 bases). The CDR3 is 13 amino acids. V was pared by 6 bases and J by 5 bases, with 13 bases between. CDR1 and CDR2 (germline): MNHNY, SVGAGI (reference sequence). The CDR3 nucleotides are TGTGCCAGCAGGGACAGCTTTATAACTGAAGCTTTCTTT. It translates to CASRDSFITEAFF.

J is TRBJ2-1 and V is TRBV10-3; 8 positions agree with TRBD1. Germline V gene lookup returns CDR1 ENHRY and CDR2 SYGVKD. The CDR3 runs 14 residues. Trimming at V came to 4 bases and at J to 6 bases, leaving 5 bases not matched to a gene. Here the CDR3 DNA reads TGTGCCATCAGTGGCCCGACAGGGGCCAATGAGCAGTTCTTC. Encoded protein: CAISGPTGANEQFF.

This CDR3 reads CASSLGRTANTEAFF. The CDR3 region has the DNA TGTGCCAGCAGCTTAGGTCGTACAGCGAACACTGAAGCTTTCTTT. This sequence joins TRBV11-2 and TRBJ1-1; D gene ambiguous. Germline CDR1 reads SGHAT; CDR2 reads FQNNGV. V lost 1 base to trimming and J lost 1 base, with 10 bases between them. The CDR3 has 15 amino acids.

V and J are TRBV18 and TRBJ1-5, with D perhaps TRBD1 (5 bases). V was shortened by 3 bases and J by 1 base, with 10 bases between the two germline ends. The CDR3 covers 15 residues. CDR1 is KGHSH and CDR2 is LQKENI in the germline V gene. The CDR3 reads CASSPTQGSNQPQHF. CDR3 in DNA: TGTGCCAGCTCACCCACCCAGGGAAGCAATCAGCCCCAGCATTTT.

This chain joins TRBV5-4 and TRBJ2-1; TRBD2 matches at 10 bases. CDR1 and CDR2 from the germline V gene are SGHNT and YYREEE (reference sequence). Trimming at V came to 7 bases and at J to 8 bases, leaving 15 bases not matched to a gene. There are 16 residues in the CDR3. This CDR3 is CASGVAGLAEGDEQFF. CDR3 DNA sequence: TGTGCCAGCGGGGTAGCCGGACTAGCGGAGGGGGATGAGCAGTTCTTC.

DNA of the CDR3: TGTGCCAGCAGCTTCGGACAGGGGGCGCTTATCTATGGCTACACCTTC. It codes for CASSFGQGALIYGYTF. The gene calls are TRBV5-4 and TRBJ1-2, with 11 bases lining up with TRBD1. CDR3 length: 16 amino acids. Germline trimming cut 2 bases from V and 4 bases from J; bases unmatched to any gene: 7. CDR1 SGHNT and CDR2 YYREEE come from the germline V gene (reference sequence).

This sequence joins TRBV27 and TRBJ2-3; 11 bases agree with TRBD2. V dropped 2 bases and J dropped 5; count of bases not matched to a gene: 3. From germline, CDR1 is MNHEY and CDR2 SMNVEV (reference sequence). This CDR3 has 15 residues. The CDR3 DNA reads TGTGCCAGCAGTTTAGGTCTAGCGGGAGGAGATACGCAGTATTTT. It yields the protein CASSLGLAGGDTQYF.

CDR3 residues: CASSPSADQPQHF. The DNA for the CDR3 is TGTGCCAGCAGCCCATCGGCGGATCAGCCCCAGCATTTT. V gene TRBV7-2 combines with J gene TRBJ1-5; no clear D gene. Looked up from germline, CDR1 is SGHTA and CDR2 is FQGNSA. V lost 5 bases to trimming and J lost 5 bases, with 10 bases between them. CDR3 length: 13 amino acids. The full variable domain, with the rest looked up from reference TRBV7-2 and TRBJ1-5, is GAGVSQSPSNKVTEKGKDVELRCDPISGHTALYWYRQSLGQGLEFLIYFQGNSAPDKSGLPSDRFSAERTGGSVSTLTIQRTQQEDSAVYLCASSPSADQPQHFGDGTRLSIL.

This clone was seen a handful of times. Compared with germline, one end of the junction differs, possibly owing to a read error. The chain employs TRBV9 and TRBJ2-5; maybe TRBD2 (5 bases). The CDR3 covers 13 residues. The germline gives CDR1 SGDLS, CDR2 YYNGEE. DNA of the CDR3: TGTGCCAGCAACGTAGTGGCGGGAGAGACCCAGTACTTC. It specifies CASNVVAGETQYF.

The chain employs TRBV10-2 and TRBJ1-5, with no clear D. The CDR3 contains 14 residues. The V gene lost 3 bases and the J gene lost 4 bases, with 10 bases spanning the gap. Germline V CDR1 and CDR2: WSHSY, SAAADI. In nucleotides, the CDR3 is TGCGCCAGCAGTGAAGAGGCCCGTAATCAGCCCCAGCATTTT. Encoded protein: CASSEEARNQPQHF.

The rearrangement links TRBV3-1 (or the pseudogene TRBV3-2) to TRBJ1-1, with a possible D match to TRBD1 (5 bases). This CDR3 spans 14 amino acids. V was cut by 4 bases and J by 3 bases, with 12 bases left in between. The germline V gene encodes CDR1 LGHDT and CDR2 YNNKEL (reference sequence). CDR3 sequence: CASSRVGQDTEAFF. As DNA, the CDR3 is TGTGCCAGCAGCCGTGTGGGGCAGGACACTGAAGCTTTCTTT.

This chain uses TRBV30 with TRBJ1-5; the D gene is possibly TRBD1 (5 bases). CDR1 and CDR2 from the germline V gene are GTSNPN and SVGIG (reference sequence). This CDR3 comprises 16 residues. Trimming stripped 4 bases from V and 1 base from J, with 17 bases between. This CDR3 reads CAWTGGTLGSNQPQHF. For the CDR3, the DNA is TGTGCCTGGACTGGCGGGACGCTGGGAAGCAATCAGCCCCAGCATTTT.

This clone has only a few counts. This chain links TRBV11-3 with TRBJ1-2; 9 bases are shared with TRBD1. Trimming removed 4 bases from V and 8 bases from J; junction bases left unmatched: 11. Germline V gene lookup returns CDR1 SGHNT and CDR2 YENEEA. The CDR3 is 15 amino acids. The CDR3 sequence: CASSYPGQGNRGYTF. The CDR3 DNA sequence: TGTGCCAGCAGCTACCCGGGACAGGGCAATCGGGGCTACACCTTC.

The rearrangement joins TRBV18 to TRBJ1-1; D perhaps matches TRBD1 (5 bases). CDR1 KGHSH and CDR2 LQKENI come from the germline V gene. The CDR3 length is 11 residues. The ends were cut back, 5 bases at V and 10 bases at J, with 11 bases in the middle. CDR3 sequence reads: CASSSGQRAFF. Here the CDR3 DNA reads TGTGCCAGCTCATCCGGACAAAGAGCTTTCTTT.

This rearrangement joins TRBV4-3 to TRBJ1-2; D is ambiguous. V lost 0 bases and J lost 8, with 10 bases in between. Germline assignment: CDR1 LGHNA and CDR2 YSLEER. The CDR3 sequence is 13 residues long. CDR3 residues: CASSQDGSGGYTF. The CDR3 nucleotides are TGCGCCAGCAGCCAAGACGGCTCGGGGGGCTACACCTTC.

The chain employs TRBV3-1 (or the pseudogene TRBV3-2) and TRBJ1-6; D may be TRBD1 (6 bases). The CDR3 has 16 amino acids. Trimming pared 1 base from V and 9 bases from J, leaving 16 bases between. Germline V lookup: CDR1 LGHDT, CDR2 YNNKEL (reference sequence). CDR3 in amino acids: CASSQGVGQSSSPLHF. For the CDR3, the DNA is TGTGCCAGCAGCCAAGGCGTAGGACAGAGTAGTTCACCCCTCCACTTT.